A selection of T cell receptor beta chains follows, all from one sample in a study of blood T cells in healthy people across ages. TCRdb re-called the 5' RACE reads with MiXCR, one entry per CDR3 protein. The sample records roughly 650,000 distinct CDR3 sequences, approximately 30% being singletons. Sequencing was carried out using blood. These TCRs come from an elderly woman in good health. The CDR3 runs from the conserved cysteine through the conserved F or W. The D gene is left open where the match is weak. Only part of the rows carry a size: once, few, many, or a class if the clone is expanded.

abundance,v_gene,j_gene,d_gene,CDR3nt,CDR3aa
.,TRBV5-6,TRBJ1-2,.,TGTGCCAGCAGCTTCATGGGGCGGCATGGCTACACCTTC,CASSFMGRHGYTF
many,TRBV28,TRBJ2-5,TRBD1,TGTGCCAGCAGTTTACCTACAGGGGTAACGGAGACCCAGTACTTC,CASSLPTGVTETQYF
.,TRBV3-1,TRBJ2-5,TRBD2,TGTGCCAGCAGACGGGAGGGACTAGCGGTACAAGAGACCCAGTACTTC,CASRREGLAVQETQYF
many,TRBV6-1,TRBJ2-5,.,TGTGCCAGCAGTGAAGCGCTCCGCCGGGAGACCCAGTACTTC,CASSEALRRETQYF
.,TRBV6-5,TRBJ1-5,TRBD1,TGTGCCAGCAGTGACTCGGGACAGGGGGCTGGACAGCCCCAGCATTTT,CASSDSGQGAGQPQHF
many,TRBV11-1,TRBJ2-7,.,TGTGCCAGCAGCCAACCGGAGACCACTGCCGGGCAGTACTTC,CASSQPETTAGQYF
few,TRBV5-5,TRBJ1-1,.,TGTGCCAGCAGCTTGGTTGAACCTGAAGCTTTCTTT,CASSLVEPEAFF
.,TRBV7-2,TRBJ2-5,.,TGTGCCAGCAGTCCTACAAAACACCAAGAGACCCAGTACTTC,CASSPTKHQETQYF
.,TRBV20-1,TRBJ2-7,TRBD1,TGCAGTGCTAGGGGACAGGGGGCTCCAAGCTTCACCTACGAGCAGTACTTC,CSARGQGAPSFTYEQYF
many,TRBV20-1,TRBJ2-7,TRBD2,TGCAGTGCTAGAGGCATGGAGACTAGCGGGGGCCACTCACCCTACGAGCAGTACTTC,CSARGMETSGGHSPYEQYF
.,TRBV20-1,TRBJ2-7,.,TGCAGTGCTAGCGGGGAAAGTATGTCCTACGAGCAGTACTTC,CSASGESMSYEQYF
.,TRBV18,TRBJ1-1,TRBD1,TGTGCCGGCTCACCGATCGGACAGGGGGTTACTGAAGCTTTCTTT,CAGSPIGQGVTEAFF
few,TRBV30,TRBJ1-4,.,TGTGCCTGGAGCTTCATGGGGCTGAATGAAAAACTGTTTTTT,CAWSFMGLNEKLFF
many,TRBV28,TRBJ2-7,.,TGTGCCAGCAGGATAGGGGCAGGTAGACTCTACGAGCAGTACTTC,CASRIGAGRLYEQYF